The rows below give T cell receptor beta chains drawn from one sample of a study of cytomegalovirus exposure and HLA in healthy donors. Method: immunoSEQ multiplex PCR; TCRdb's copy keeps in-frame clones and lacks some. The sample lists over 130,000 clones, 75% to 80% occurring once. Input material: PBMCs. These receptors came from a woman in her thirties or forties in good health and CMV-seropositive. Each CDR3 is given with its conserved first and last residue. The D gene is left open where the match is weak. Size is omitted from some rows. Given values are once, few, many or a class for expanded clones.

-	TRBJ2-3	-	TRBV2	TGTGCCAGCGACCAGACGGAGCATACGCAGTATTTT	CASDQTEHTQYF
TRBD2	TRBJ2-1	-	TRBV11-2	TGTGCCAGCAGCTCTAGCGGGAGCACCTACAATGAGCAGTTCTTC	CASSSSGSTYNEQFF
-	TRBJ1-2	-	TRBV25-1	TGTGCCAGCAGTGAGGCAGTCTTTTATGGCTACACCTTC	CASSEAVFYGYTF
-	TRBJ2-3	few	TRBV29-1	TGCAGCGTTGAAGGAGGAGCGGATACGCAGTATTTT	CSVEGGADTQYF
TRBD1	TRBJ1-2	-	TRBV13	TGTGCCAGCAGCTTACGGACAGGGGGTGGCTACACCTTC	CASSLRTGGGYTF
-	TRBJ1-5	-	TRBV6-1	TGTGCCAGCAGTGAAGCGACAGAAAATCAGCCCCAGCATTTT	CASSEATENQPQHF
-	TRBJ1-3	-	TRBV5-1	TGCGCCAGCAGCTTAGGGGATGACTCTGGAAACACCATATATTTT	CASSLGDDSGNTIYF
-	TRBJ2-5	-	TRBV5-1	TGCGCCAGCGAGACGGGCCAAGGGGGAGAGACCCAGTACTTC	CASETGQGGETQYF
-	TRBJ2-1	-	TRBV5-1	TGCGCCAGCAGGCGAACGGTTTTCAATGAGCAGTTCTTC	CASRRTVFNEQFF
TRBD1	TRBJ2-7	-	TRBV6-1	TGTGCCAGCCTCACCGGACAGGGCTACGAGCAGTACTTC	CASLTGQGYEQYF
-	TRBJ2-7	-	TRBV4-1	TGCGCCAGCAGGCCACAATCGACTCAATTCTACGAGCAGTACTTC	CASRPQSTQFYEQYF
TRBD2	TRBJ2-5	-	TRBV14	TGTGCCAGCAGCCAAGATCTAGCGGGAGGATTGGAGACCCAGTACTTC	CASSQDLAGGLETQYF
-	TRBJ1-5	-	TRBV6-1	TGTGCCAGCAGTGAGACGGGTAGCAATCAGCCCCAGCATTTT	CASSETGSNQPQHF
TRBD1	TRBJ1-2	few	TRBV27	TGTGCCAGCAGTGAACAAGGACAGGGGAGCGATGGCTACACCTTC	CASSEQGQGSDGYTF
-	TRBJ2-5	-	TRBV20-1	TGCAGTGCTAGACGGGAGACCCAGTACTTC	CSARRETQYF
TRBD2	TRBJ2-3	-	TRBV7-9	TGTGCCAGCAGCCCTCGACTAGCGGCTAGCACAGATACGCAGTATTTT	CASSPRLAASTDTQYF
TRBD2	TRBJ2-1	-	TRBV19	TGTGCCAGTAGTCCCCTAGAGCTAGCGGGTGGGTATGAGCAGTTCTTC	CASSPLELAGGYEQFF
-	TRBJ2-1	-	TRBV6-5	TGTGCCAGCAGTTACTCGATTTCGGCCGATAGAGGTGAGCAGTTCTTC	CASSYSISADRGEQFF
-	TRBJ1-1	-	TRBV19	TGTGCCAGTAGTGTATCTTGGGGGGGAACTGAAGCTTTCTTT	CASSVSWGGTEAFF
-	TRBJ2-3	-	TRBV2	TGTGCCAGCAGTCGTAGCGCGGATACGCAGTATTTT	CASSRSADTQYF
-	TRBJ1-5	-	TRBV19	TGTGCCAGTAGTATAGTTGGGCTGATAGGTGATCAGCCCCAGCATTTT	CASSIVGLIGDQPQHF
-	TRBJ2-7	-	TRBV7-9	TGTGCCAGCAGCGCCTGGCGGGAAACCTACGAGCAGTACTTC	CASSAWRETYEQYF
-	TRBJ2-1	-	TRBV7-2	TGTGCCAGCAGCCTGACAAAAGCCAACGATGAGCAGTTCTTC	CASSLTKANDEQFF
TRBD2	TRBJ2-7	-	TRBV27	TGTGCCAGCAGTTGGGGACTAGCGGGTCTATCCTACGAGCAGTACTTC	CASSWGLAGLSYEQYF
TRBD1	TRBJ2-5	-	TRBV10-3	TGTGCCATCAACCCGGGACAGGGGGCATCGGAGACCCAGTACTTC	CAINPGQGASETQYF
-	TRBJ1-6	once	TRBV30	TGTGCCTGGACTCAGGCAGATAATTCACCCCTCCACTTT	CAWTQADNSPLHF
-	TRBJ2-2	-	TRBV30	TGTGCCTGGAGTTCGGGGGTCGGCAACACCGGGGAGCTGTTTTTT	CAWSSGVGNTGELFF
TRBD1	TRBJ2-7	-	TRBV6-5	TGTGCCTCCCGACAGGGTACTTTCTACGAGCAGTACTTC	CASRQGTFYEQYF
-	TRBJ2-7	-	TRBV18	TGTGCCAGCTCACTGAATAGAAACTACGAGCAGTACTTC	CASSLNRNYEQYF
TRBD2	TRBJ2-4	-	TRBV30	TGTGCCTGGAGTGTACGGGGACTAATCAAAAACATTCAGTACTTC	CAWSVRGLIKNIQYF
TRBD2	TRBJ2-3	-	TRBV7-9	TGTGCCAGCAGCTTAAGGGGACTAGGAACAGATACGCAGTATTTT	CASSLRGLGTDTQYF
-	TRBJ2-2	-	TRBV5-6	TGTGCCAGCAACCGCGGGCGAAACACCGGGGAGCTGTTTTTT	CASNRGRNTGELFF
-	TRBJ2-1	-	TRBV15	TGTGCCACCAGCAGAGAGGGCGGGATGATCAATGAGCAGTTCTTC	CATSREGGMINEQFF
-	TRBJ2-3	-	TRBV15	TGTGCCACCAAAGAGATTAGCACAGATACGCAGTATTTT	CATKEISTDTQYF
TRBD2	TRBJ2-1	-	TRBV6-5	TGTGCCAGCAGTTACTCGAAACTAGCGGGAGAATCTGAGCAGTTCTTC	CASSYSKLAGESEQFF
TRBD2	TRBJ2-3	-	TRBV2	TGTGCCAGCAGTGAATGGACTAGCGGAACAGATACGCAGTATTTT	CASSEWTSGTDTQYF
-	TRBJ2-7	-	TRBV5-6	TGTGCCAGCGAAAGACAGAACCCACCCTACGAGCAGTACTTC	CASERQNPPYEQYF
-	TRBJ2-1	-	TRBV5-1	TGCGCCAGCAATCCACCGAGCTCCTACAATGAGCAGTTCTTC	CASNPPSSYNEQFF
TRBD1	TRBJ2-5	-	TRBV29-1	TGCAGCGCAGGGGGTGGGCCGGTGGGGACCCAGTACTTC	CSAGGGPVGTQYF
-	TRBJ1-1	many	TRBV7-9	TGTGCCAGCAGCTTATTTCAGAACACTGAAGCTTTCTTT	CASSLFQNTEAFF
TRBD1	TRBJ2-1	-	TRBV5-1	TGCGCCAGCAGCCCCCGGACAGGGTACCCCTACAATGAGCAGTTCTTC	CASSPRTGYPYNEQFF
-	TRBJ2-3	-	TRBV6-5	TGTGCCAGCAGCCCCACGAGAGATACGCAGTATTTT	CASSPTRDTQYF
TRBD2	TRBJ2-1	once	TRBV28	TGTGCCAGCCGGAGGGAGGGGTCCAGGAATGAGCAGTTCTTC	CASRREGSRNEQFF
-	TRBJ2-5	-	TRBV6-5	TGTGCCAGCAGAGGCCGCCCGGGGGAGGAGCAGTACTTC	CASRGRPGEEQYF
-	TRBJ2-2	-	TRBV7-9	TGTGCCAGCAGCCCCGCGGGGGCGCGCGGCACCGGGGAGCTGTTTTTT	CASSPAGARGTGELFF
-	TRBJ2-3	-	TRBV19	TGTGCCACTACTCCACGAAGAGGAACAGATACGCAGTATTTT	CATTPRRGTDTQYF
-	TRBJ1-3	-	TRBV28	TGTGCCAGCAGTTTTGGGGGCTCCTCTGGAAACACCATATATTTT	CASSFGGSSGNTIYF
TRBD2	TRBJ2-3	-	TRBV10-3	TGTGCCACCGGACTAGCGGGAGGGCAAAGCGCAGATACGCAGTATTTT	CATGLAGGQSADTQYF
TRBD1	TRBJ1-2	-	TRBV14	TGTGCCAGCAGCCAACCACAGGGGTACGGCTACACCTTC	CASSQPQGYGYTF
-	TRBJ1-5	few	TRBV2	TGTGCCAGCAGATGGCGGGCTGAACAGCCCCAGCATTTT	CASRWRAEQPQHF
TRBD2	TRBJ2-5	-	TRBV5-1	TGCGCCAGCAGCATGAGAGCGGGAGGTGAGACCCAGTACTTC	CASSMRAGGETQYF
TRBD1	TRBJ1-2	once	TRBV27	TGTGCCAGCAGTTTATCGCCCCGGGGACAGGTAAAAGGCTACACCTTC	CASSLSPRGQVKGYTF
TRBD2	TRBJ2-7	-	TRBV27	TGTGCCAGCAGTTTATGGGGCCTAGCGGGAGGGCCGGGAGGGGGCGAGCAGTACTTC	CASSLWGLAGGPGGGEQYF
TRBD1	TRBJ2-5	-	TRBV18	TGTGCCAGCTCACCGACCGGGACAGGGGACGAGACCCAGTACTTC	CASSPTGTGDETQYF
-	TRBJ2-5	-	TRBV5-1	TGCGCCAGCAGCGGAGAGACTAGGACCCTCGGGGAGACCCAGTACTTC	CASSGETRTLGETQYF
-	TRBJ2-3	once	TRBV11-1	TGTGCCAGCAGCTACGCGGAGGATACGCAGTATTTT	CASSYAEDTQYF
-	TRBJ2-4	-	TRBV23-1	TGCGCTAGCAGTCAATCAACCAGGCCCCCGAAAAACATTCAGTACTTC	CASSQSTRPPKNIQYF